This TCR beta chain was found in a study of blood T cell repertoires in COVID-19. Study context: Specimens from acute and convalescent COVID-19 originated in the United States, Italy and Spain. PBMCs, B-cell-depleted T cells, or T cells were the source of the cDNA or gDNA that made up the material.

Trimming removed 7 bases from V and 1 base from J, with 11 bases in between. The CDR3 contains 14 residues. Germline CDR1 reads LNHDA; CDR2 reads SQIVND (reference sequence). In the original analysis: Estimation of nucleated cell counts relied on the amplification of reference gene primers. Sequenced by immunoSEQ multiplex PCR; TCRdb stores in-frame clones only, minus some. The V and J calls and clone size were taken over from that table, and D and trimming were inferred from the DNA. The table includes some 170,000 clones, around 90% detected once. The receptor was derived from a woman aged 45 to 65 with acute or convalescent COVID-19. This sequence joins TRBV19 and TRBJ2-1, with D tentatively TRBD2 (5 bases). The source material was peripheral blood. CDR3 sequence: CASKVRESYNEQFF. CDR3 in DNA: TGTGCCAGTAAGGTCCGGGAATCCTACAATGAGCAGTTCTTC.